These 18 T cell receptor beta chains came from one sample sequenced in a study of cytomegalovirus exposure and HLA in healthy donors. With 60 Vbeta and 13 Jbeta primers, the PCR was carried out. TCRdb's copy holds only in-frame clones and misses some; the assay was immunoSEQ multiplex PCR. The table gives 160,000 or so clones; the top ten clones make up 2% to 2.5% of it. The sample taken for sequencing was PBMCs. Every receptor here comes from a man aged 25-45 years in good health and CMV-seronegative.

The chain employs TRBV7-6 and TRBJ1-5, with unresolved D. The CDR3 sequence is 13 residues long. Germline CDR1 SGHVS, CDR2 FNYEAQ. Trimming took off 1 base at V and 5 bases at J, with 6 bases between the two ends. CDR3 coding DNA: TGTGCCAGCAGCTTAGTGTCCGATCAGCCCCAGCATTTT. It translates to CASSLVSDQPQHF.

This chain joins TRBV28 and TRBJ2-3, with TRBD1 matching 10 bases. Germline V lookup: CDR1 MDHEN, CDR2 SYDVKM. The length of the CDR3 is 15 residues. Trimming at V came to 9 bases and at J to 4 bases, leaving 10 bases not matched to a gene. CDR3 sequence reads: CASLGGDRGSDTQYF. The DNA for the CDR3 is TGTGCCAGTCTCGGGGGGGACAGGGGATCAGATACGCAGTATTTT.

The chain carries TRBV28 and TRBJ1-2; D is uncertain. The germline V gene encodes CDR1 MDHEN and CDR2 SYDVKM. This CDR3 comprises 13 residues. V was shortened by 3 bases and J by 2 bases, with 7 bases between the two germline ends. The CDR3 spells CASSFGGNYGYTF. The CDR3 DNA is TGTGCCAGCAGTTTCGGCGGGAACTATGGCTACACCTTC.

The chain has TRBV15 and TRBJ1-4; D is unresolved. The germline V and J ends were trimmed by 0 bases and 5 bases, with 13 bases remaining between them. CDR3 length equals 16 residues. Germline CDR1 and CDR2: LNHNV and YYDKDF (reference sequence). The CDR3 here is CATSRDISRGNEKLFF. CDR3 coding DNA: TGTGCCACCAGCAGAGATATTTCTCGGGGAAATGAAAAACTGTTTTTT.

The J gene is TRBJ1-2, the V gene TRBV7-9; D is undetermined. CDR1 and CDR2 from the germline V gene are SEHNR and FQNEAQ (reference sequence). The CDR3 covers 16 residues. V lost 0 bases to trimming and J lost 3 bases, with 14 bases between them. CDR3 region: CASSLALSARHYGYTF. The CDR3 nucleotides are TGTGCCAGCAGCTTAGCGTTGTCGGCGCGGCACTATGGCTACACCTTC.

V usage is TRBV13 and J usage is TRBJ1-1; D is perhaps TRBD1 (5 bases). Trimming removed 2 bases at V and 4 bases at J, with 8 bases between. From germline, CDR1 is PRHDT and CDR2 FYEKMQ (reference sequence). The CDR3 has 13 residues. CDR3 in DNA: TGTGCCAGCAGCTTATTTCAGGGCACTGAAGCTTTCTTT. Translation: CASSLFQGTEAFF.

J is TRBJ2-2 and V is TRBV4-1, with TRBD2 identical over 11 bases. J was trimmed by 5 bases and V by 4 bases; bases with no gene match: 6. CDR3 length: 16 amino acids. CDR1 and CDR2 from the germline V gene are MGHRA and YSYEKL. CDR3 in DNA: TGCGCCAGCAGCCCACTAGCGGGAGTTAGGACCGGGGAGCTGTTTTTT. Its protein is CASSPLAGVRTGELFF.

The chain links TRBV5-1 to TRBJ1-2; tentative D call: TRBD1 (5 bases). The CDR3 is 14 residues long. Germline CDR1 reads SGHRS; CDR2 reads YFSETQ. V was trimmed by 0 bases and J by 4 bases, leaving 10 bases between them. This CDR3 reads CASSLAPDSYGYTF. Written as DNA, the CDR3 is TGCGCCAGCAGCTTGGCCCCCGACAGCTATGGCTACACCTTC. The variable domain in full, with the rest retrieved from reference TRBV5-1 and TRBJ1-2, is KAGVTQTPRYLIKTRGQQVTLSCSPISGHRSVSWYQQTPGQGLQFLFEYFSETQRNKGNFPGRFSGRQFSNSRSEMNVSTLELGDSALYLCASSLAPDSYGYTFGSGTRLTVV.

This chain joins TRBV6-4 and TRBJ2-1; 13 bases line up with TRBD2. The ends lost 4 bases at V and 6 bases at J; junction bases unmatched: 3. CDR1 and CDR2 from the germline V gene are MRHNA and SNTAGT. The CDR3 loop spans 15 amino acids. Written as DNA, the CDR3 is TGTGCCAGCAGTGGGACTAGCGGGAGTAGCAATGAGCAGTTCTTC. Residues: CASSGTSGSSNEQFF.

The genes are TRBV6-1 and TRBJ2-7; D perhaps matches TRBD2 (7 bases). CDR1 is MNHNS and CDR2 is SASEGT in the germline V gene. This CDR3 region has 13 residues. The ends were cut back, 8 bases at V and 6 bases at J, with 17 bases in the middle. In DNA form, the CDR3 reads TGTGCCAGCGGGAGGGGGTCTGTGGGCGAGCAGTACTTC. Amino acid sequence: CASGRGSVGEQYF.

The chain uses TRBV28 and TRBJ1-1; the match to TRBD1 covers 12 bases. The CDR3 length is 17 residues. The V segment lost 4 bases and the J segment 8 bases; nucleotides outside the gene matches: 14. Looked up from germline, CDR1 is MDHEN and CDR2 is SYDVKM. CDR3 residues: CASSSPGQGADRNEAFF. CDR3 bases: TGTGCCAGCAGTTCCCCGGGACAGGGGGCGGATCGGAACGAAGCTTTCTTT.

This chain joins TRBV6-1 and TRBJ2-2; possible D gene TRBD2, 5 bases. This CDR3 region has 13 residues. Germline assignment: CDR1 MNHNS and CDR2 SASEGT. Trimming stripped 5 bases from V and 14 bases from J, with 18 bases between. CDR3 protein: CASSQLGPWYLFF. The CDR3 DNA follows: TGTGCCAGCAGTCAACTAGGCCCGTGGTATCTGTTTTTT.

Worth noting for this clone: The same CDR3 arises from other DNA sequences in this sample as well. CDR3 coding DNA: TGTGCCAGCAGCTTGGACGGTAGGGGGCCCACCGGGGAGCTGTTTTTT. As protein: CASSLDGRGPTGELFF. The V call is TRBV5-4, the J call TRBJ2-2, with 7 bases aligning to TRBD1. CDR1 is SGHNT and CDR2 is YYREEE in the germline V gene (reference sequence). CDR3 size: 16 residues. The V and J ends lost 0 bases and 4 bases, in that order; junction bases with no gene match: 6.

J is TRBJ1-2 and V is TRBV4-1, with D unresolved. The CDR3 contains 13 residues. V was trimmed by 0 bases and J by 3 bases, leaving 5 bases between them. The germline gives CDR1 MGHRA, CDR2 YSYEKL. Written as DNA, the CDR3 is TGCGCCAGCAGCCAAGAGGTAGACTATGGCTACACCTTC. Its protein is CASSQEVDYGYTF.

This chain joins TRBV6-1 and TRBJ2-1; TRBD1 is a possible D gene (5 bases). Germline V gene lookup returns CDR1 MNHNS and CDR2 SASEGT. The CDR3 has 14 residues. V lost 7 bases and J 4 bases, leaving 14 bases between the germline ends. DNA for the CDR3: TGTGCCAGCATACAGGAGAAGGGATACAATGAGCAGTTCTTC. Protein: CASIQEKGYNEQFF.

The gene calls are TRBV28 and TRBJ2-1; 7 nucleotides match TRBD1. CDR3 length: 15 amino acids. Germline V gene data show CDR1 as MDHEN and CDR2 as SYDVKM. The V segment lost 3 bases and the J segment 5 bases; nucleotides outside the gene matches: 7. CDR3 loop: CASSFSTGLNNEQFF. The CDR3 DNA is TGTGCCAGCAGTTTCTCGACAGGGTTGAACAATGAGCAGTTCTTC.

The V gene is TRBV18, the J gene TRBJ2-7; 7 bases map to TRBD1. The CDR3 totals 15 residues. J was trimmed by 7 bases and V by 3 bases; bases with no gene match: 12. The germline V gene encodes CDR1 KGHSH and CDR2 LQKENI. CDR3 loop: CASSPSGTAPSEQYF. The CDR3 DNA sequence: TGTGCCAGCTCACCTAGTGGGACAGCCCCTTCAGAGCAGTACTTC.

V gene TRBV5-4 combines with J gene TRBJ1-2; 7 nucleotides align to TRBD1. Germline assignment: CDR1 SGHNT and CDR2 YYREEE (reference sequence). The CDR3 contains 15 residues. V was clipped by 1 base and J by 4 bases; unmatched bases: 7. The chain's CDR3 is CASSLTGTAFYGYTF. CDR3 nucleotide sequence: TGTGCCAGCAGCTTGACCGGGACAGCGTTCTATGGCTACACCTTC.